The clone carrying this T cell receptor (beta chain) was seen only once. This specimen belongs to a study of cytomegalovirus exposure and HLA in healthy donors. PCR involved 60 Vbeta and 13 Jbeta primers. Only in-frame clones appear in the TCRdb table, and some are missing; sequencing was by immunoSEQ multiplex PCR. Here the sample spans about 190,000 clones, 80% to 85% being singletons. V was pared by 5 bases and J by 5 bases, with 8 bases of the junction left unmatched. This CDR3 has 15 amino acids. The V gene's germline CDR1 is SGHTA and CDR2 FQGNSA. The sequence derives from a woman aged 30 to 39 in good health and CMV-seronegative. The sequencing sample was made of PBMCs. The chain combines TRBV7-2 with TRBJ2-7; TRBD1 matches at 11 bases. This CDR3 is CASSLRGTGGHEQYF. CDR3 in DNA: TGTGCCAGCAGCCTCCGGGGGACAGGGGGACACGAGCAGTACTTC.